The 26 T cell receptor beta chains listed next were all sequenced from one sample in a study of T cell repertoires in cytomegalovirus infection. Each CDR3 protein is one row after TCRdb ran MiXCR on the reads. Altogether fewer than 400,000 distinct CDR3 sequences are present, about a sixth being singletons, with the ten largest covering 8.7%. Material: PBMCs. These receptors originate from a human donor in good health (CMV status not recorded). Some clones in this sample may be carry-over from other donors' samples.

This chain uses TRBV20-1 with TRBJ1-3; no reliable D call. Germline V lookup: CDR1 DFQATT, CDR2 SNEGSKA (reference sequence). CDR3 length: 13 amino acids. Between the trimmed V and J ends, which lost 4 bases and 1 base, there was a span of 8 bases. This chain's CDR3 is CSAIQLSGNTIYF. In DNA form, the CDR3 reads TGCAGTGCTATCCAGCTTTCTGGAAACACCATATATTTT.

This clonotype was seen a handful of times. The chain employs TRBV20-1 and TRBJ1-1; no clear D. This CDR3 has 13 amino acids. CDR1 and CDR2 (germline): DFQATT, SNEGSKA (reference sequence). V lost 3 bases and J lost 1, with 9 bases in between. The CDR3 spells CSASRRTNTEAFF. The CDR3 DNA reads TGCAGTGCTAGCCGACGGACGAACACTGAAGCTTTCTTT.

This clonotype turned up a few times. The CDR3 coding sequence is TGTGCCAGCAGCGGTGGACAGTTTAGGGGGCATGGCGGGGAGCTGTTTTTT. This translates into CASSGGQFRGHGGELFF. The V gene is TRBV2, the J gene TRBJ2-2; TRBD1 matches 7 bases. The germline V gene encodes CDR1 SNHLY and CDR2 FYNNEI. The CDR3 runs 17 residues. V shed 6 bases and J 7 bases; nucleotides not matched to a gene: 17.

J is TRBJ2-3 and V is TRBV10-3, with D possibly TRBD1 on 6 matching bases. The germline gives CDR1 ENHRY, CDR2 SYGVKD. This CDR3 has 15 amino acids. V shed 10 bases and J shed 3 bases, with 20 bases lying between them. The CDR3, as DNA: TGTGCCACGGATTCCAGGGGTGCCGGAACAGATACGCAGTATTTT. This sequence encodes CATDSRGAGTDTQYF.

The CDR3 sequence: CASSYSGSGYFDGQYF. The CDR3 nucleotides read TGTGCCAGCAGTTACTCGGGGTCCGGGTATTTTGACGGGCAGTACTTC. The V and J genes are TRBV6-5 and TRBJ2-7; D is uncertain. Germline V gene data show CDR1 as MNHEY and CDR2 as SVGAGI. The CDR3 loop spans 16 amino acids. Trimming took off 0 bases at V and 9 bases at J, with 21 bases between the two ends.

CDR3 nucleotides: TGTGCCAGCAGTTTTCGGGGCTTCAGTGAAAAACTGTTTTTT. This encodes CASSFRGFSEKLFF. J is TRBJ1-4 and V is TRBV27; a weak D match, TRBD1 (5 bases). The CDR3 covers 14 residues. Trimming removed 3 bases at V and 7 bases at J, with 12 bases between. CDR1 MNHEY and CDR2 SMNVEV come from the germline V gene (reference sequence).

The table lists this clonotype with many counts. The chain has TRBV5-4 and TRBJ2-5; tentatively, D is TRBD2 (5 bases). Trimming took 3 bases from V and 4 from J, leaving 10 bases between them. The CDR3 is 13 residues long. Looked up from germline, CDR1 is SGHNT and CDR2 is YYREEE (reference sequence). In DNA, the CDR3 is TGTGCCAGCAGCTCCCGGGGTCGAGAGACCCAGTACTTC. Translated, it gives CASSSRGRETQYF.

The chain recombines TRBV19 with TRBJ2-1; D may be TRBD2 (5 bases). The CDR3 covers 15 residues. V was trimmed by 1 base and J by 6 bases, leaving 13 bases between them. Germline assignment: CDR1 LNHDA and CDR2 SQIVND (reference sequence). The CDR3 sequence is CASSIAGNIGNEQFF. DNA for the CDR3: TGTGCCAGTAGTATAGCCGGGAATATCGGCAATGAGCAGTTCTTC.

This clonotype has more than one count but fewer than ten. The rearrangement links TRBV2 to TRBJ2-7, with TRBD2 as a possible D gene (5 bases). The CDR3 extends over 15 amino acids. Per the germline V gene, CDR1 is SNHLY and CDR2 is FYNNEI. Trimming removed 1 base at V and 5 bases at J, with 15 bases between. The CDR3 sequence: CASSEGLTRAHEQYF. The CDR3 nucleotides are TGTGCCAGCAGTGAAGGACTAACCCGTGCCCACGAGCAGTACTTC.

V is TRBV5-4 and J is TRBJ2-5; a possible D gene is TRBD2 (6 bases). The CDR3 extends over 15 amino acids. Germline V gene sequence: CDR1 SGHNT, CDR2 YYREEE (reference sequence). The ends were cut back, 0 bases at V and 5 bases at J, with 14 bases in the middle. The chain's CDR3 is CASSLVAADGETQYF. In nucleotides, the CDR3 is TGTGCCAGCAGCTTGGTAGCGGCTGACGGGGAGACCCAGTACTTC.

This clonotype was seen at least ten times. This chain joins TRBV12-3 or TRBV12-4 and TRBJ1-5; 9 positions match TRBD1. The CDR3 length is 15 residues. Trimming at V came to 3 bases and at J to 3 bases, leaving 3 bases not matched to a gene. The CDR3 nucleotides are TGTGCCAGCAGTTTGACAGGGGGGCACAATCAGCCCCAGCATTTT. This encodes CASSLTGGHNQPQHF.

The chain carries TRBV5-6 and TRBJ2-2, with TRBD2 identical over 13 bases. The CDR3 runs 16 residues. Trimming cost V 5 bases and J 1 base; bases outside gene matches: 2. Germline V gene lookup returns CDR1 SGHDT and CDR2 YYEEEE. In DNA form, the CDR3 reads TGTGCCAGCAGAGGACTAGCGGGAGAGAACACCGGGGAGCTGTTTTTT. This translates into CASRGLAGENTGELFF.

In this sample, this clonotype turned up many times. This chain connects TRBV7-8 to TRBJ2-6; 8 bases are shared with TRBD1. The germline gives CDR1 SGHVS, CDR2 FQNEAQ. Trimming removed 5 bases from V and 0 bases from J; junction bases left unmatched: 12. The CDR3 is 19 residues long. This chain's CDR3 is CASSTTRQGRISGANVLTF. Here the CDR3 DNA reads TGTGCCAGCAGCACCACGAGACAGGGGAGGATCTCTGGGGCCAACGTCCTGACTTTC.

The CDR3 sequence: CSALAGGPETQYF. CDR3 DNA: TGCAGTGCTCTAGCGGGGGGGCCAGAGACCCAGTACTTC. The genes are TRBV20-1 and TRBJ2-5; 12 bases fit TRBD2. V shed 5 bases, J shed 4 bases, and the junction held 2 bases outside the gene matches. In germline, CDR1 is DFQATT, CDR2 SNEGSKA (reference sequence). This CDR3 spans 13 amino acids.

J is TRBJ2-1 and V is TRBV19; 9 bases match TRBD1. Germline assignment: CDR1 LNHDA and CDR2 SQIVND (reference sequence). V lost 1 base, J lost 7 bases, and 5 bases stayed unmatched. This CDR3 spans 15 amino acids. For the CDR3, the DNA is TGTGCCAGTAGTATAGGACAGGGGGTAAAAAATGAGCAGTTCTTC. Its translation is CASSIGQGVKNEQFF.

V is TRBV28 and J is TRBJ2-5; D remains ambiguous. This CDR3 is built from 14 residues. The ends were cut back, 6 bases at V and 3 bases at J, with 14 bases in the middle. CDR1 is MDHEN, CDR2 SYDVKM, per germline. DNA of the CDR3: TGTGCCAGCAGCCGTAGAAATGTGGAAGAGACCCAGTACTTC. This codes for CASSRRNVEETQYF. Complete variable domain (other parts from reference TRBV28 and TRBJ2-5): DVKVTQSSRYLVKRTGEKVFLECVQDMDHENMFWYRQDPGLGLRLIYFSYDVKMKEKGDIPEGYSVSREKKERFSLILESASTNQTSMYLCASSRRNVEETQYFGPGTRLLVL.

In this sample, this clonotype turned up a few times. The chain couples TRBV20-1 to TRBJ2-1; 11 bases are a match to TRBD2. The V gene's germline CDR1 is DFQATT and CDR2 SNEGSKA (reference sequence). V lost 6 bases and J lost 2; bases outside the gene matches: 9. The CDR3 is made up of 16 amino acids. The CDR3 spells CSATQPGLAAYNEQFF. The CDR3 coding sequence is TGCAGTGCCACCCAACCGGGACTAGCGGCCTACAATGAGCAGTTCTTC.

This clonotype was counted between two and nine times. The J gene is TRBJ2-1, the V gene TRBV7-2; TRBD1 agrees at 8 bases. After removal of 2 bases from V and 2 bases from J, the junction contained 2 bases not matched to a gene. Germline loops: CDR1 SGHTA, CDR2 FQGNSA. The CDR3 has 15 residues. DNA for the CDR3: TGTGCCAGCAGCTTAATGACAGGGGCCTACAATGAGCAGTTCTTC. Translation: CASSLMTGAYNEQFF.

This clonotype was picked up a small number of times. In DNA, the CDR3 is TGCGCCAGCAGCCCCCTAGGAGCGGGTATCTCATCTGTAATAGCCAAAAACATTCAGTACTTC. The encoded protein is CASSPLGAGISSVIAKNIQYF. V gene TRBV5-1 combines with J gene TRBJ2-4, with D possibly TRBD2 on 6 matching bases. This CDR3 spans 21 amino acids. Germline loops: CDR1 SGHRS, CDR2 YFSETQ. V lost 4 bases, J lost 0 bases, and 29 bases lay in between.

This clonotype was counted ten times or more. This chain links TRBV12-3 or TRBV12-4 with TRBJ1-6; D might be TRBD1 (5 bases). Trimming removed 5 bases at V and 4 bases at J, with 15 bases between. The CDR3 consists of 16 residues. The CDR3 DNA reads TGTGCCAGCAGTACCGCGGGGGGTGGGTATAATTCACCCCTCCACTTT. This sequence encodes CASSTAGGGYNSPLHF.

This clonotype was recorded a few times. The chain recombines TRBV7-2 with TRBJ2-1; D possibly corresponds to TRBD1 (6 bases). This CDR3 spans 13 amino acids. V was pared by 5 bases and J by 6 bases, with 11 bases between. Germline V gives CDR1 SGHTA, CDR2 FQGNSA. The CDR3 protein is CASSQDRVNEQFF. The CDR3 DNA reads as TGTGCCAGCAGCCAGGACAGAGTCAATGAGCAGTTCTTC.

The chain couples TRBV7-9 to TRBJ1-2, with D maybe TRBD1 (5 bases). The V and J ends lost 5 bases and 8 bases respectively, with 9 bases between them. Per the germline V gene, CDR1 is SEHNR and CDR2 is FQNEAQ (reference sequence). The CDR3 has 11 residues. In DNA, the CDR3 is TGTGCCAGCAGCCAGACAGTCGGCTACACCTTC. Its translation is CASSQTVGYTF.

This clonotype showed up many times. The rearrangement links TRBV7-2 to TRBJ2-1; no clear D. From germline, CDR1 is SGHTA and CDR2 FQGNSA. The CDR3 length is 14 residues. The V and J ends lost 8 bases and 4 bases respectively, with 15 bases between them. The CDR3 DNA follows: TGTGCCAGCTTTAAAGGGCCGGGTTACAATGAGCAGTTCTTC. Amino acids: CASFKGPGYNEQFF.

Concerning this clonotype: A read error may explain this, as a much larger clone is one base away. Because the CDR3 is missing its conserved closing phenylalanine or tryptophan, this is likely a read error. The rearrangement links TRBV7-8 to TRBJ1-6; D is unresolved. The V and J ends lost 4 bases and 9 bases respectively, with 16 bases between them. Germline CDR1 reads SGHVS; CDR2 reads FQNEAQ. The CDR3 runs to 15 residues. CDR3: CASSSRGRRGSPLHL. In DNA form, the CDR3 reads TGTGCCAGCAGCTCGCGAGGGAGGAGAGGTTCACCCCTCCACTTA.

This clonotype was seen only a few times. This chain uses TRBV2 with TRBJ2-3; D is uncertain. Germline CDR1 reads SNHLY; CDR2 reads FYNNEI. With 9 bases removed from V and 2 bases from J, the gap between germline ends came to 15 bases. The CDR3 length is 14 residues. The CDR3 nucleotides are TGTGCCAGGTTAAAAAACCAGGACACAGATACGCAGTATTTT. Protein: CARLKNQDTDTQYF.

In this sample, this clonotype turned up many times. The chain uses TRBV4-2 and TRBJ1-6; 7 bases fit TRBD1. This CDR3 comprises 15 residues. The germline gives CDR1 LGHNA, CDR2 YNFKEQ. Trimming cost V 4 bases and J 8 bases; bases outside gene matches: 8. CDR3 in amino acids: CASSLVRGLDSPLHF. The CDR3, as DNA: TGTGCCAGCAGCCTAGTAAGGGGGCTCGATTCACCCCTCCACTTT.